This T cell receptor beta chain was observed in a study of cytomegalovirus exposure and HLA in healthy donors. PCR employed 60 Vbeta and 13 Jbeta primers. The protocol was immunoSEQ multiplex PCR, while the TCRdb copy is restricted to in-frame clones and leaves out a portion. The repertoire holds around 170,000 clones, approximately 84% seen once, with 3.8% in the top ten. Worth noting for this clone: Its matching antigen is unknown.

Study findings and constraints: Earlier analysis looked at TCR beta V segments, and most were productive about 87% or about 30% of the time.

The CDR3 has 16 amino acids. The V gene end was trimmed by 0 bases and the J gene end by 5 bases; junction bases not matched to a gene: 4. Germline CDR1 is KGHSH and CDR2 is LQKENI. The chain is built from TRBV18 and TRBJ1-4, with 9 bases identical to TRBD1. The sequencing input was PBMCs. The TCR comes from a man aged 50 to 59 in good health and CMV-seronegative. The CDR3 loop is CASSPPGTGPNEKLFF. CDR3 bases: TGTGCCAGCTCACCACCTGGGACAGGGCCCAATGAAAAACTGTTTTTT.